Listed below are T cell receptor beta chains from one sample, sequenced in a study of T cells in Graves' hyperthyroidism and ophthalmopathy. TCRdb reanalysed the multiplex PCR reads using MiXCR and keeps one entry per CDR3 protein. The repertoire includes about 300,000 distinct CDR3 sequences, roughly a fifth of them detected once, and roughly 40% sits in the top ten. Material for sequencing was blood. The receptors were gathered from a man between 45 and 60 years old with Graves' ophthalmopathy. The CDR3 runs from the conserved cysteine through the conserved F or W. A D gene is named only where the DNA matches it firmly. Clone size is stated in some rows and not others, as once, few, many or a class when expanded.

j_call v_call d_call clone_size cdr3_nt cdr3_aa
TRBJ2-5 TRBV5-5 NA NA TGTGCCAGCACCCCCTGGGGCCCCGCGTACCAAGAGACCCAGTACTTC CASTPWGPAYQETQYF
TRBJ2-3 TRBV28 TRBD2 many TGTGCCAGCAGTCCGTTAGCGGGAGCGGGGGGTTTTAGAGGAGATACGCAGTATTTT CASSPLAGAGGFRGDTQYF
TRBJ2-2 TRBV20-1 TRBD2 NA TGCAGTGCTAGAGATATTCGAGGGAGGGCTACGAGCGGGGAGCTGTTTTTT CSARDIRGRATSGELFF
TRBJ1-2 TRBV3-1 TRBD1 many TGTGCCAGCAGCCAAGGGACAGGGGGCGCAACTGGCTACACCTTC CASSQGTGGATGYTF
TRBJ2-1 TRBV2 TRBD2 many TGTGCCAGCAGTGAACGGTCTAGCGGGAGTCGTGAGCAGTTCTTC CASSERSSGSREQFF
TRBJ1-2 TRBV12-3/TRBV12-4 NA few TGTGCCAGCAGTTGGGGGCTTCGGGGTGGCTACACCTTC CASSWGLRGGYTF
TRBJ1-2 TRBV20-1 NA many TGCAGTGGGGAGGGGGTTGATGGCTACACCTTC CSGEGVDGYTF
TRBJ1-2 TRBV30 TRBD1 many TGTGCCTGGAGGTTTCCGGGACAGGGCATCGGTGGCTACACCTTC CAWRFPGQGIGGYTF
TRBJ2-5 TRBV20-1 NA many TGCAGTGCCACGTCAGGGTGGTACCAAGAGACCCAGTACTTC CSATSGWYQETQYF
TRBJ1-1 TRBV5-1 NA many TGCGCCAGCAAGAAGAGGCAGAACACTGAAGCTTTCTTT CASKKRQNTEAFF
TRBJ1-5 TRBV11-2 NA many TGTGCCAGCAGCCGACAGGATAGCAATCAGCCCCAGCATTTT CASSRQDSNQPQHF
TRBJ2-2 TRBV5-1 TRBD2 NA TGCGCCAGCAGCTCCTCTAGCGGGAGGGCCGGGACCGGGGAGCTGTTTTTT CASSSSSGRAGTGELFF
TRBJ1-5 TRBV2 NA many TGTGCCAGCCACTGGGGGGGCGCGGTTCAGCCCCAGCATTTT CASHWGGAVQPQHF
TRBJ1-2 TRBV3-1 NA many TGTGCCAGCAGCCAAGCGGCGGTGAACTATGGCTACACCTTC CASSQAAVNYGYTF
TRBJ2-7 TRBV20-1 NA many TGCAGTGCTACCGCCCGACAGGGACTCTACGAGCAGTACTTC CSATARQGLYEQYF
TRBJ1-5 TRBV10-3 NA few TGTGCCATCAGTGAGTCGGAGGGTTATCAGCCCCAGCATTTT CAISESEGYQPQHF
TRBJ2-1 TRBV11-2 NA many TGTGCCAGCAGCGACATGGGAAATGAGCAGTTCTTC CASSDMGNEQFF
TRBJ1-5 TRBV29-1 TRBD1 NA TGCAGCGTCGGACAGGGAGAAAGCAATCAGCCCCAGCATTTT CSVGQGESNQPQHF
TRBJ1-2 TRBV6-2/TRBV6-3 NA NA TGTGCCAGCAGAAACTCCGACAGTCGTGGCTACACCTTC CASRNSDSRGYTF
TRBJ2-7 TRBV4-1 TRBD2 NA TGCGCCAGCAGCCAAGTTGATATGGGACTAGCGCCCTACGAGCAGTACTTC CASSQVDMGLAPYEQYF
TRBJ2-1 TRBV10-3 NA NA TGTGCCATCAGGGACAGACAGGACAATGAGCAGTTCTTC CAIRDRQDNEQFF
TRBJ2-7 TRBV7-2 TRBD1 many TGTGCCAGCAGCTCGACAGGGAACGAGCAGTACTTC CASSSTGNEQYF
TRBJ2-1 TRBV11-2 TRBD2 many TGTGCCAGCAGCCCACAGGTGACTAGCGGGAATGAGCAGTTCTTC CASSPQVTSGNEQFF
TRBJ2-5 TRBV6-1 NA NA TGTGCCACCAAGATGGAGACCCAGTACTTC CATKMETQYF
TRBJ2-3 TRBV20-1 NA NA TGCAGTGCACGAGGGGCACTCACAGATACGCAGTATTTT CSARGALTDTQYF
TRBJ2-3 TRBV7-9 NA few TGTGCCAGCAGCCGGACAGCCCTGGACACAGATACGCAGTATTTT CASSRTALDTDTQYF
TRBJ1-5 TRBV30 TRBD1 many TGTGCCTGGAAACAGGGGGCTCAGGGTCAGCCCCAGCATTTT CAWKQGAQGQPQHF
TRBJ2-7 TRBV30 TRBD2 NA TGTGCCTGTAGCGGGAGGGCCTCAAGCTCCTACGAGCAGTACTTC CACSGRASSSYEQYF
TRBJ1-6 TRBV30 NA many TGTGCCTGGAGCCGGGACTCACGTAATTCACCCCTCCACTTT CAWSRDSRNSPLHF
TRBJ1-2 TRBV30 NA once TGTGCCTGGAGCCTCAGGGCGAACTATGGCTACACCTTC CAWSLRANYGYTF
TRBJ2-7 TRBV20-1 TRBD2 many TGCAGTGCGAAGCGGGACGCCTACGAGCAGTACTTC CSAKRDAYEQYF
TRBJ2-3 TRBV2 TRBD1 many TGTGCCAGCAGTATCGGGACAGGGAGCACAGATACGCAGTATTTT CASSIGTGSTDTQYF
TRBJ1-2 TRBV20-1 NA NA TGCAGTGCTAGAGGGGACCTGGTGTATGGCTACACCTTC CSARGDLVYGYTF
TRBJ2-7 TRBV3-1 TRBD2 NA TGTGCCAGCAACCACCCCGGGAGGGGGGAGCAGTACTTC CASNHPGRGEQYF
TRBJ1-4 TRBV2 NA NA TGTGCCAGCAGTGAAGTTTCAATAGGAGAAAAACTGTTTTTT CASSEVSIGEKLFF
TRBJ1-5 TRBV19 NA many TGTGCCAGTAGCATAACGAAAGGGAGCAATCAGCCCCAGCATTTT CASSITKGSNQPQHF
TRBJ2-5 TRBV10-3 TRBD2 many TGTGCCATCGGGAGTAGCGGGAATCCTCAAGAGACCCAGTACTTC CAIGSSGNPQETQYF
TRBJ2-5 TRBV11-2 TRBD2 NA TGTGCCAGCAGCTTAGCGTCCGGGGGGATCCAGTACTTC CASSLASGGIQYF
TRBJ1-6 TRBV11-1 NA NA TGTGCCAGCAGCTTACGGCTGGATTCACCCCTCCACTTT CASSLRLDSPLHF
TRBJ2-1 TRBV6-2/TRBV6-3 NA many TGTGCCAGCAGTTACTCTGCCTGGTCGAATGAGCAGTTCTTC CASSYSAWSNEQFF
TRBJ1-4 TRBV12-3/TRBV12-4 TRBD1 many TGTGCCAGCACCCCAGGGGGAAGAAGAGAAAAACTGTTTTTT CASTPGGRREKLFF
TRBJ1-3 TRBV20-1 NA NA TGCAGTGCTAGTGATAGGGTCGTGGGAGGAGGAAACACCATATATTTT CSASDRVVGGGNTIYF